This passage covers 28 T cell receptor beta chains from one sample sequenced in a study of blood T cell repertoires in COVID-19. Data came from immunoSEQ multiplex PCR; TCRdb stores just in-frame clones and leaves some out. The table has roughly 250,000 clones, roughly 79% seen once. What was sequenced was peripheral blood. The receptors stem from a woman older than 75 with acute or convalescent COVID-19.

As DNA, the CDR3 is TGTGCCAGCAGCTTAGGATCGGCTAGCGGGGGGAATACGCAGTATTTT. Its protein product is CASSLGSASGGNTQYF. This chain joins TRBV7-8 and TRBJ2-3, with TRBD2 matching 11 bases. V lost 1 base, J lost 7 bases, and 7 bases stayed unmatched. The CDR3 sequence is 16 residues long. In germline, CDR1 is SGHVS, CDR2 FQNEAQ.

With respect to this clone: The sample carries other DNA sequences with the same CDR3. This sequence joins TRBV7-2 and TRBJ2-7; possibly TRBD2 for D (5 bases). V lost 1 base and J lost 4, with 8 bases in between. The CDR3 is 13 residues long. The germline V gene has CDR1 SGHTA and CDR2 FQGNSA. In DNA, the CDR3 is TGTGCCAGCAGCTTAGTCCGCGGGTACGAGCAGTACTTC. Translation gives CASSLVRGYEQYF.

The rearrangement joins TRBV19 to TRBJ1-5; a possible D gene is TRBD1 (6 bases). Germline CDR1 LNHDA, CDR2 SQIVND (reference sequence). This CDR3 contains 16 residues. Trimming cost V 3 bases and J 0 bases, with 12 bases left between them. The CDR3 reads CASSIGQSYSNQPQHF. For the CDR3, the DNA is TGTGCCAGTAGTATTGGACAGTCATATAGCAATCAGCCCCAGCATTTT. Looking up the rest from reference TRBV19 and TRBJ1-5 gives the full variable domain: DGGITQSPKYLFRKEGQNVTLSCEQNLNHDAMYWYRQDPGQGLRLIYYSQIVNDFQKGDIAEGYSVSREKKESFPLTVTSAQKNPTAFYLCASSIGQSYSNQPQHFGDGTRLSIL.

This sequence joins TRBV7-2 and TRBJ2-5; D is unclear. Trimming removed 5 bases at V and 5 bases at J, with 18 bases between. The CDR3 runs 15 residues. Germline lookup yields CDR1 SGHTA and CDR2 FQGNSA. CDR3 DNA sequence: TGTGCCAGCAGCCCACGGTTCGGAGCCGCCGAGACCCAGTACTTC. Translating it yields CASSPRFGAAETQYF.

The chain employs TRBV28 and TRBJ2-7; TRBD2 matches at 16 bases. The V and J ends lost 5 bases and 2 bases, in that order; junction bases with no gene match: 9. CDR3 length equals 18 residues. CDR1 is MDHEN, CDR2 SYDVKM, per germline. The CDR3 is CASSAPLGTSGRAYEQYF. Here the CDR3 DNA reads TGTGCCAGCAGTGCCCCGCTAGGGACTAGCGGGAGGGCCTACGAGCAGTACTTC.

The chain has TRBV6-1 and TRBJ1-2, with D possibly TRBD1 on 5 matching bases. Germline lookup yields CDR1 MNHNS and CDR2 SASEGT. The V gene lost 1 base and the J gene lost 0 bases, with 18 bases spanning the gap. CDR3 size: 18 residues. Written as DNA, the CDR3 is TGTGCCAGCAGTGAAGGCCTATCTCCAGGGCCTTCTAACTATGGCTACACCTTC. Translation: CASSEGLSPGPSNYGYTF.

The rearrangement uses TRBV5-1 and TRBJ2-3; 10 nucleotides agree with TRBD2. V dropped 4 bases and J dropped 3; count of bases not matched to a gene: 2. The CDR3 is made up of 14 amino acids. Germline V gene lookup returns CDR1 SGHRS and CDR2 YFSETQ. The CDR3 is CASSISGRTDTQYF. The CDR3 nucleotides read TGCGCCAGCAGCATTAGCGGGAGGACAGATACGCAGTATTTT.

This clone was recorded only once. The chain joins TRBV29-1 to TRBJ1-2; TRBD1 aligns across 10 bases. The CDR3 contains 14 residues. The V gene's germline CDR1 is SQVTM and CDR2 ANQGSEA. Trimming at V came to 3 bases and at J to 8 bases, leaving 9 bases not matched to a gene. CDR3 protein: CSVEDDRGPRGYTF. The DNA of the CDR3 is TGCAGCGTTGAGGACGACAGGGGGCCCCGCGGCTACACCTTC.

The chain employs TRBV5-1 and TRBJ2-3; TRBD1 matches at 11 bases. The CDR3 is 17 amino acids. CDR1 is SGHRS and CDR2 is YFSETQ in the germline V gene. V was pared by 1 base and J by 7 bases, with 11 bases of the junction left unmatched. CDR3 in amino acids: CASSLPTPGQGGNTQYF. The CDR3 DNA reads TGCGCCAGCAGCTTGCCCACTCCGGGACAGGGGGGAAATACGCAGTATTTT.

V and J are TRBV19 and TRBJ1-1; possibly TRBD1 for D (5 bases). V lost 2 bases and J lost 3, with 16 bases in between. CDR1 and CDR2 (germline): LNHDA, SQIVND (reference sequence). The CDR3 covers 16 residues. CDR3 bases: TGTGCCAGTAGTATATACCCCCCCAGGGATCACACTGAAGCTTTCTTT. Translated: CASSIYPPRDHTEAFF.

This clone was seen only once. J is TRBJ1-2 and V is TRBV6-2 or TRBV6-3, with D uncertain. CDR1 and CDR2 (germline): MNHEY, SVGEGT. Trimming stripped 5 bases from V and 7 bases from J, with 14 bases between. The CDR3 extends over 13 amino acids. CDR3 in amino acids: CASSPDTIGGYTF. CDR3 in DNA: TGTGCCAGCAGTCCCGACACCATCGGTGGCTACACCTTC.

The CDR3 DNA sequence: TGTGCCAGCAGCTTATCCTCCAGGGCTAAACTGTTTTTT. It yields the protein CASSLSSRAKLFF. The chain links TRBV7-9 to TRBJ1-4, with D possibly TRBD1 on 5 matching bases. There are 13 residues in the CDR3. V lost 2 bases to trimming and J lost 11 bases, with 12 bases between them. Germline V lookup: CDR1 SEHNR, CDR2 FQNEAQ (reference sequence).

CDR3 nucleotide sequence: TGCGCCAGCAGCCAAAGCGGAGGAGGGGATAATTCACCCCTCCACTTT. As protein: CASSQSGGGDNSPLHF. The chain joins TRBV4-3 to TRBJ1-6; the D gene is possibly TRBD1 (5 bases). This CDR3 is 16 amino acids long. Germline CDR1 reads LGHNA; CDR2 reads YSLEER. The V and J ends lost 2 bases and 5 bases respectively, with 13 bases between them.

This clone was observed once. This chain connects TRBV6-2 or TRBV6-3 to TRBJ1-1, with 7 positions matching TRBD1. CDR3 length equals 17 residues. V gave up 3 bases and J gave up 6 bases; unmatched junction bases: 16. The V gene's germline CDR1 is MNHEY and CDR2 SVGEGT. The CDR3 is CASSYESGGRNDAEAFF. The DNA of the CDR3 is TGTGCCAGCAGTTATGAGTCAGGGGGTAGGAACGATGCTGAAGCTTTCTTT.

The chain links TRBV6-5 to TRBJ2-3; 9 bases align to TRBD2. Germline-derived CDR1 and CDR2 are MNHEY and SVGAGI. The V gene end was trimmed by 6 bases and the J gene end by 2 bases; junction bases not matched to a gene: 3. The CDR3 has 14 residues. The CDR3 spells CASRPSGATDTQYF. As DNA, the CDR3 is TGTGCCAGCAGGCCTAGCGGGGCCACAGATACGCAGTATTTT.

This clone has a handful of counts. The chain uses TRBV2 and TRBJ2-7; 8 positions match TRBD2. Per germline, CDR1 SNHLY and CDR2 FYNNEI. The CDR3 loop spans 14 amino acids. Trimming removed 6 bases from V and 6 bases from J; junction bases left unmatched: 10. This chain's CDR3 is CASRLQGREGEQYF. The DNA of the CDR3 is TGTGCCAGCAGATTACAGGGCCGGGAGGGCGAGCAGTACTTC.

The J gene is TRBJ2-2, the V gene TRBV11-2, with 12 bases fitting TRBD2. Trimming cost V 6 bases and J 6 bases; bases outside gene matches: 5. The CDR3 contains 15 residues. From germline, CDR1 is SGHAT and CDR2 FQNNGV. This CDR3 reads CASRPGLAGPGELFF. In DNA form, the CDR3 reads TGTGCCAGCAGACCGGGACTAGCGGGCCCCGGGGAGCTGTTTTTT.

This chain connects TRBV11-2 to TRBJ2-5; TRBD2 agrees at 9 bases. CDR1 is SGHAT and CDR2 is FQNNGV in the germline V gene. This CDR3 has 15 amino acids. V was pared by 4 bases and J by 3 bases, with 6 bases of the junction left unmatched. CDR3 nucleotides: TGTGCCAGCAGCTCCTACCGACTAGCGGAAGAGACCCAGTACTTC. Protein product: CASSSYRLAEETQYF.

The chain has TRBV7-9 and TRBJ2-5, with 8 bases that match TRBD1. Germline CDR1 SEHNR, CDR2 FQNEAQ (reference sequence). After removal of 5 bases from V and 5 bases from J, the junction contained 7 bases not matched to a gene. There are 14 residues in the CDR3. CDR3 region: CASSPWDRRETQYF. The DNA of the CDR3 is TGTGCCAGCAGCCCATGGGACAGGCGGGAGACCCAGTACTTC.

The chain couples TRBV27 to TRBJ2-1; D possibly corresponds to TRBD1 (5 bases). The germline V gene has CDR1 MNHEY and CDR2 SMNVEV (reference sequence). The CDR3 has 14 amino acids. The germline V and J ends were trimmed by 6 bases and 5 bases, with 14 bases remaining between them. Written as DNA, the CDR3 is TGTGCCAGCAGGGGGCGACCCAGGGACAATGAGCAGTTCTTC. This encodes CASRGRPRDNEQFF.

This clone showed up many times. The chain has TRBV9 and TRBJ2-1; possibly TRBD1 for D (6 bases). The V gene's germline CDR1 is SGDLS and CDR2 YYNGEE. V lost 4 bases and J 8 bases, leaving 10 bases between the germline ends. The CDR3 is 12 amino acids. CDR3 loop: CASSTHRDEQFF. CDR3 coding DNA: TGTGCCAGCAGCACCCACAGGGATGAGCAGTTCTTC.

The gene calls are TRBV5-1 and TRBJ1-1; TRBD1 is a possible D gene (6 bases). The germline gives CDR1 SGHRS, CDR2 YFSETQ. The CDR3 is 16 amino acids. Trimming took 0 bases from V and 1 from J, leaving 13 bases between them. In DNA form, the CDR3 reads TGCGCCAGCAGCTTGGACTCGATAGGGGGGAACACTGAAGCTTTCTTT. Protein sequence: CASSLDSIGGNTEAFF.

The chain joins TRBV27 to TRBJ1-1, with 7 bases lining up with TRBD1. This CDR3 spans 14 amino acids. V shed 4 bases, J shed 0 bases, and the junction held 2 bases outside the gene matches. Germline loops: CDR1 MNHEY, CDR2 SMNVEV (reference sequence). The CDR3 spells CASSYRGLNTEAFF. In DNA, the CDR3 is TGTGCCAGCAGTTACAGGGGACTGAACACTGAAGCTTTCTTT.

V is TRBV6-2 or TRBV6-3 and J is TRBJ2-4, with TRBD2 matching over 10 bases. In germline, CDR1 is MNHEY, CDR2 SVGEGT. This CDR3 has 18 amino acids. Trimming at V came to 0 bases and at J to 4 bases, leaving 9 bases not matched to a gene. The CDR3 loop is CASSYSPTSGEGKNIQYF. Written as DNA, the CDR3 is TGTGCCAGCAGTTACTCCCCCACTAGCGGGGAGGGTAAAAACATTCAGTACTTC.

The V gene is TRBV18, the J gene TRBJ2-7; 14 positions match TRBD2. Looked up from germline, CDR1 is KGHSH and CDR2 is LQKENI. The V and J ends lost 6 bases and 7 bases, in that order; junction bases with no gene match: 8. This CDR3 has 15 residues. In DNA form, the CDR3 reads TGTGCCAGCTCTGAGGGACTAGCGGGAGCGGGGGAGCAGTACTTC. It translates to CASSEGLAGAGEQYF.

The genes are TRBV7-2 and TRBJ1-2; 9 nucleotides line up with TRBD1. The germline gives CDR1 SGHTA, CDR2 FQGNSA. This CDR3 is built from 16 residues. Losses at the gene ends were 3 bases for V and 2 bases for J; bases not matched to a gene: 7. CDR3 in amino acids: CASSFLGTGRNYGYTF. CDR3 bases: TGTGCCAGCAGCTTTCTCGGGACAGGGAGAAACTATGGCTACACCTTC.

The J gene is TRBJ2-4, the V gene TRBV10-1; 8 nucleotides align to TRBD1. V was clipped by 4 bases and J by 5 bases; unmatched bases: 13. Germline-derived CDR1 and CDR2 are WNHNN and SYGVQD (reference sequence). This CDR3 is 17 amino acids long. The CDR3, as DNA: TGCGCCAGCAGTGTTTCATTTTTGGACAGGGAGGAAAACATTCAGTACTTC. Protein: CASSVSFLDREENIQYF.

V gene TRBV18 combines with J gene TRBJ1-1; 7 nucleotides line up with TRBD1. With V trimmed by 6 bases and J by 0 bases, 7 bases remained unmatched. This CDR3 is built from 15 residues. Germline lookup yields CDR1 KGHSH and CDR2 LQKENI. The CDR3 region is CASSHRGTMNTEAFF. Here the CDR3 DNA reads TGTGCCAGCTCGCACAGGGGAACTATGAACACTGAAGCTTTCTTT. The whole variable domain, filled in from reference TRBV18 and TRBJ1-1, reads NAGVMQNPRHLVRRRGQEARLRCSPMKGHSHVYWYRQLPEEGLKFMVYLQKENIIDESGMPKERFSAEFPKEGPSILRIQQVVRGDSAAYFCASSHRGTMNTEAFFGQGTRLTVV.